The 8 T cell receptor beta chains given below trace back to one sample, sequenced in a study of T-cell reconstitution after alpha-beta-depleted transplantation in children. Unique molecular identifiers were incorporated during preparation of the TCRbeta library. From the PCR reads, TCRdb called clonotypes with MiXCR, one entry per CDR3 protein. The sample carries a few hundred thousand distinct CDR3 sequences, 27% recorded once. Sequenced here: PBMCs, sampled before TCRalphabeta/CD19-depleted stem cell transplant. All receptors derive from a boy in the first two years of life with Wiskott-Aldrich syndrome, due to receive a stem cell transplant.

V gene TRBV11-2 combines with J gene TRBJ2-1; 11 nucleotides line up with TRBD2. J gave up 8 bases and V 4 bases, and 10 bases lay outside the gene matches. CDR3 size: 16 residues. Germline CDR1 is SGHAT and CDR2 is FQNNGV. This chain's CDR3 is CASSSQIAGGVDEQFF. The CDR3 region has the DNA TGTGCCAGCAGCTCGCAAATAGCGGGAGGGGTCGATGAGCAGTTCTTC.

This clonotype was picked up a small number of times. The chain joins TRBV28 to TRBJ1-5, with D perhaps matching TRBD1 (6 bases). V lost 8 bases and J 6 bases, leaving 17 bases between the germline ends. This CDR3 is built from 14 residues. The germline V gene encodes CDR1 MDHEN and CDR2 SYDVKM. For the CDR3, the DNA is TGTGCCAGCGCACAGGGTAATCAGGTTCAGCCCCAGCATTTT. Encoded protein: CASAQGNQVQPQHF.

This chain uses TRBV4-2 with TRBJ2-7, with TRBD2 matching over 9 bases. With V trimmed by 2 bases and J by 1 base, 6 bases remained unmatched. The CDR3 has 16 amino acids. Germline lookup yields CDR1 LGHNA and CDR2 YNFKEQ. CDR3 coding DNA: TGTGCCAGCAGCCAATCCCTAGCGGGAATGTCCTACGAGCAGTACTTC. Protein product: CASSQSLAGMSYEQYF.

Only a few counts were recorded for this clonotype. This chain joins TRBV12-5 and TRBJ2-1, with a possible D match to TRBD2 (6 bases). V dropped 0 bases and J dropped 0 bases, with 15 bases sitting between them. Germline V lookup: CDR1 LGHNT, CDR2 FRNRAP. The CDR3 consists of 18 residues. The CDR3 DNA follows: TGTGCTAGTGGTTTGGTACTCTCCGGAGGGAGCTCCTACAATGAGCAGTTCTTC. This encodes CASGLVLSGGSSYNEQFF.

This clonotype occurred a few times. The CDR3 sequence: CASRETVKAKNIQYF. DNA of the CDR3: TGTGCCAGCAGGGAGACAGTGAAAGCCAAAAACATTCAGTACTTC. The chain uses TRBV6-1 and TRBJ2-4; D might be TRBD1 (5 bases). The germline V gene has CDR1 MNHNS and CDR2 SASEGT. CDR3 size: 15 residues. Trimming pared 6 bases from V and 0 bases from J, leaving 12 bases between.

This clonotype was seen a few times. V usage is TRBV5-1 and J usage is TRBJ2-2; a possible D gene is TRBD2 (5 bases). Trimming left V 0 bases short and J 6 bases short, with 12 bases between. CDR3 size: 15 residues. The germline gives CDR1 SGHRS, CDR2 YFSETQ. The CDR3 loop reads CASSLGAGAAGELFF. The CDR3 DNA is TGCGCCAGCAGCTTGGGCGCGGGCGCCGCCGGGGAGCTGTTTTTT. The variable domain in full, completed from reference TRBV5-1 and TRBJ2-2, reads KAGVTQTPRYLIKTRGQQVTLSCSPISGHRSVSWYQQTPGQGLQFLFEYFSETQRNKGNFPGRFSGRQFSNSRSEMNVSTLELGDSALYLCASSLGAGAAGELFFGEGSRLTVL.

The chain links TRBV12-3 or TRBV12-4 to TRBJ1-4; D gene unclear. Trimming took off 3 bases at V and 6 bases at J, with 14 bases between the two ends. There are 15 residues in the CDR3. Here the CDR3 reads CASSFRSRRYEKLFF. CDR3 bases: TGTGCCAGCAGTTTTCGCTCACGACGTTATGAAAAACTGTTTTTT.

This clonotype was seen a few times. This chain's CDR3 is CASSISGSSFPEQFF. CDR3 DNA sequence: TGTGCCAGCAGCATTAGCGGGAGTTCTTTCCCTGAGCAGTTCTTC. This chain uses TRBV7-3 with TRBJ2-1, with 9 bases lining up with TRBD2. Germline CDR1 reads SGHTA; CDR2 reads FQGTGA. The CDR3 has 15 residues. Trimming cost V 5 bases and J 9 bases; bases outside gene matches: 11.